Sequencing of this T cell receptor beta chain was carried out in a study of shared clonotypes between healthy human individuals. Study-level results: Blood was the only sampled material, and tissue repertoires likely differ.

About this clone itself: What it binds is unknown.

It was into CD45RA+ naive and CD45RA-negative memory subsets that the CD4+ cells were split. CDR1 is MDHEN, CDR2 SYDVKM, per germline. This CDR3 has 13 residues. The ends lost 10 bases at V and 6 bases at J; junction bases unmatched: 12. Original data processing: ImmunoSEQ sequences covered only the junction and lacked quality scores; filtering therefore differed. Generated by immunoSEQ multiplex PCR, the TCRdb table keeps only in-frame clones and is missing some. V and J calls plus clone size are reproduced from that table; the DNA served to infer D and trimming. Here the sample spans over a million clones, 78% being singletons.

The J gene is TRBJ2-7, the V gene TRBV28; TRBD2 matches 7 bases. The sample was memory CD4+ T cells from PBMCs. As to subset: CD45RA-negative fraction. This receptor was taken from a man aged 18 to 29 in good health. Some clones in this sample may be carry-over from other donors' samples. CDR3 DNA sequence: TGTGCCACCGATGCCGGACTAGAGGGCGAGCAGTACTTC. Translating it yields CATDAGLEGEQYF.